This T cell receptor beta chain stems from a study of blood T cell repertoires in COVID-19. The data were produced by immunoSEQ multiplex PCR, yet TCRdb's version contains in-frame clones alone and is incomplete. The sample contains 25,000 or so clones, around 83% of which appear only once. This clone was recorded a few times. The sequencing sample was made of peripheral blood. The TCR sequence derives from a man aged 65 to 85 with acute or convalescent COVID-19.

The CDR3 here is CASSSQGLSYEQYF. The CDR3 coding sequence is TGTGCCAGCAGCTCTCAGGGGCTTTCCTACGAGCAGTACTTC. This sequence joins TRBV11-2 and TRBJ2-7, with D possibly matching TRBD1 (6 bases). CDR1 and CDR2 (germline): SGHAT, FQNNGV. This CDR3 has 14 amino acids. V gave up 4 bases and J gave up 1 base, with 11 bases separating them.